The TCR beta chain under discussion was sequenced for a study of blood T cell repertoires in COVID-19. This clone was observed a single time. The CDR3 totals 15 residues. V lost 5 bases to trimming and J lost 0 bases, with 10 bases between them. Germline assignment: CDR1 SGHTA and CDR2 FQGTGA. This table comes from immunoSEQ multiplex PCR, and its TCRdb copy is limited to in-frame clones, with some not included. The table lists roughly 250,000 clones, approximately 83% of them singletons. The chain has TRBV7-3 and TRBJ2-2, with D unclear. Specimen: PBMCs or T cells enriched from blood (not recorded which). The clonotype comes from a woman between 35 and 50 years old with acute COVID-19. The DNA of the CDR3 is TGTGCCAGCAGCCCGCGACACGCGAACACCGGGGAGCTGTTTTTT. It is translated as CASSPRHANTGELFF.